A single sample gave rise to the 31 T cell receptor beta chains below, sequenced in a study of OX40 agonist ivuxolimab in advanced cancers. Only in-frame clones appear in the TCRdb table, and some are missing; sequencing was by immunoSEQ multiplex PCR. The data contain 20,000 to 25,000 clones, 75% to 90% of them singletons. Material: CD4+ or CD8+ T cells sorted from blood, obtained in a trial of the OX40 agonist ivuxolimab. Receptors originate from an adult with an advanced solid tumor such as melanoma, head and neck, liver or kidney cancer.

The genes are TRBV27 and TRBJ2-2; D unclear. Germline CDR1 reads MNHEY; CDR2 reads SMNVEV (reference sequence). V gave up 0 bases and J gave up 7 bases, with 6 bases separating them. This CDR3 spans 13 amino acids. The CDR3 nucleotides read TGTGCCAGCAGTTTATCAGGGTTCGGGGAGCTGTTTTTT. Translating gives CASSLSGFGELFF.

The chain has TRBV5-6 and TRBJ2-4; TRBD1 is a possible D gene (6 bases). Germline CDR1 reads SGHDT; CDR2 reads YYEEEE. The CDR3 loop spans 13 amino acids. The ends were cut back, 4 bases at V and 6 bases at J, with 11 bases in the middle. CDR3 sequence reads: CASSPDRRNIQYF. CDR3 in DNA: TGTGCCAGCAGCCCGGACAGAAGAAACATTCAGTACTTC.

The gene calls are TRBV4-3 and TRBJ1-1; possible D gene TRBD1, 5 bases. Germline values: CDR1 LGHNA, CDR2 YSLEER. This CDR3 contains 13 residues. Between the trimmed V and J ends, which lost 2 bases and 4 bases, there was a span of 8 bases. The DNA of the CDR3 is TGCGCCAGCAGCCAATCGCAGGGCACTGAAGCTTTCTTT. It encodes CASSQSQGTEAFF.

This clone has more than one count but fewer than ten. V gene TRBV7-9 combines with J gene TRBJ2-1; D ambiguous. The length of the CDR3 is 13 residues. V lost 4 bases and J 10 bases, leaving 14 bases between the germline ends. In germline, CDR1 is SEHNR, CDR2 FQNEAQ (reference sequence). Here the CDR3 reads CASSSSYAQEQFF. In nucleotides, the CDR3 is TGTGCCAGCAGCTCGTCTTATGCGCAGGAGCAGTTCTTC.

This clone has only one observation. J is TRBJ2-5 and V is TRBV4-1; D is undetermined. The CDR3 extends over 15 amino acids. The V gene's germline CDR1 is MGHRA and CDR2 YSYEKL. The V end lost 0 bases, the J end lost 5 bases, and 13 bases lay between the germline ends. The CDR3 bases are TGCGCCAGCAGCCAAGAGACGCGTGACTCCGAGACCCAGTACTTC. This sequence encodes CASSQETRDSETQYF.

The chain couples TRBV27 to TRBJ2-3, with D unresolved. Trimming cost V 5 bases and J 0 bases, with 15 bases left between them. Germline CDR1 reads MNHEY; CDR2 reads SMNVEV (reference sequence). This CDR3 has 16 amino acids. CDR3 loop: CASSPLRYGSTDTQYF. The CDR3, as DNA: TGTGCCAGCAGTCCCCTCCGTTACGGGAGCACAGATACGCAGTATTTT.

The chain combines TRBV27 with TRBJ1-2, with 7 bases lining up with TRBD1. The V segment lost 5 bases and the J segment 4 bases; nucleotides outside the gene matches: 16. The CDR3 length is 17 residues. Germline assignment: CDR1 MNHEY and CDR2 SMNVEV (reference sequence). This CDR3 is CASSPQNTDRVIYGYTF. The CDR3 DNA follows: TGTGCCAGCAGTCCCCAAAATACCGACAGGGTGATCTATGGCTACACCTTC.

There are a few counts of this clone. The V call is TRBV28, the J call TRBJ1-3; D gene uncertain. The CDR3 spans 17 residues. Germline CDR1 and CDR2: MDHEN and SYDVKM. Trimming removed 7 bases from V and 12 bases from J, with 31 bases in between. This chain's CDR3 is CASTPRNSRSLEWNIYF. In DNA form, the CDR3 reads TGTGCCAGCACCCCTAGGAACAGCCGTTCTCTGGAATGGAACATATATTTT.

The chain joins TRBV7-2 to TRBJ2-7; 8 bases align to TRBD1. This CDR3 has 15 residues. CDR1 is SGHTA, CDR2 FQGNSA, per germline. V lost 4 bases to trimming and J lost 1 base; unmatched junction nucleotides: 6. The DNA for the CDR3 is TGTGCCAGCAGCTCCAGGGGGCATAGTTCCTACGAGCAGTACTTC. This gives the protein CASSSRGHSSYEQYF.

The V call is TRBV7-9, the J call TRBJ2-2; no firm D call. CDR1 and CDR2 from the germline V gene are SEHNR and FQNEAQ (reference sequence). The CDR3 spans 13 residues. Trimming cost V 2 bases and J 2 bases, with 3 bases left between them. The CDR3 nucleotides are TGTGCCAGCAGCTTAATTAACACCGGGGAGCTGTTTTTT. It codes for CASSLINTGELFF.

In its sample, this clone ranks as medium-sized. The rearrangement uses TRBV4-3 and TRBJ1-4; D possibly corresponds to TRBD1 (6 bases). Trimming cost V 0 bases and J 6 bases, with 14 bases left between them. The CDR3 extends over 16 amino acids. CDR1 is LGHNA, CDR2 YSLEER, per germline. CDR3 sequence: CASSQDWGARDEKLFF. The CDR3 DNA follows: TGCGCCAGCAGCCAAGATTGGGGGGCGCGGGATGAAAAACTGTTTTTT.

The chain uses TRBV19 and TRBJ2-7; D is perhaps TRBD1 (6 bases). The CDR3 covers 12 residues. From germline, CDR1 is LNHDA and CDR2 SQIVND (reference sequence). V was cut by 9 bases and J by 4 bases, with 13 bases left in between. CDR3 sequence: CASSEGDYEQYF. CDR3 bases: TGTGCCAGCTCTGAGGGGGATTACGAGCAGTACTTC. Supplemented by reference TRBV19 and TRBJ2-7, the full variable domain reads DGGITQSPKYLFRKEGQNVTLSCEQNLNHDAMYWYRQDPGQGLRLIYYSQIVNDFQKGDIAEGYSVSREKKESFPLTVTSAQKNPTAFYLCASSEGDYEQYFGPGTRLTVT.

The chain couples TRBV2 to TRBJ2-2; 10 positions agree with TRBD2. The CDR3 is made up of 18 amino acids. The J segment lost 0 bases and the V segment lost 4 bases, leaving 8 bases of the junction unmatched. CDR1 and CDR2 (germline): SNHLY, FYNNEI. CDR3 sequence reads: CASSGAGGFLANTGELFF. The CDR3 DNA reads as TGTGCCAGCAGTGGAGCGGGAGGGTTCCTCGCGAACACCGGGGAGCTGTTTTTT. Full variable domain (missing parts from reference TRBV2 and TRBJ2-2): EPEVTQTPSHQVTQMGQEVILRCVPISNHLYFYWYRQILGQKVEFLVSFYNNEISEKSEIFDDQFSVERPDGSNFTLKIRSTKLEDSAMYFCASSGAGGFLANTGELFFGEGSRLTVL.

This rearrangement joins TRBV7-2 to TRBJ2-5, with no clear D. CDR1 is SGHTA and CDR2 is FQGNSA in the germline V gene. With 0 bases removed from V and 4 bases from J, the gap between germline ends came to 15 bases. The CDR3 runs to 16 residues. CDR3 DNA: TGTGCCAGCAGCTTAGCCACAGCATGGATGAGAGAGACCCAGTACTTC. It translates to CASSLATAWMRETQYF.

The chain employs TRBV28 and TRBJ1-4; 9 bases map to TRBD1. V was clipped by 6 bases and J by 8 bases; unmatched bases: 10. The germline V gene encodes CDR1 MDHEN and CDR2 SYDVKM. CDR3 size: 15 residues. CDR3 nucleotide sequence: TGTGCCAGCAGAACCCCACAGGGGGCGGCAGAAAAACTGTTTTTT. It specifies CASRTPQGAAEKLFF. Looking up the rest from reference TRBV28 and TRBJ1-4 gives the full variable domain: DVKVTQSSRYLVKRTGEKVFLECVQDMDHENMFWYRQDPGLGLRLIYFSYDVKMKEKGDIPEGYSVSREKKERFSLILESASTNQTSMYLCASRTPQGAAEKLFFGSGTQLSVL.

The V gene is TRBV27, the J gene TRBJ1-2, with D tentatively TRBD1 (5 bases). This CDR3 region has 13 residues. The V and J ends lost 5 bases and 8 bases respectively, with 15 bases between them. The germline gives CDR1 MNHEY, CDR2 SMNVEV (reference sequence). This chain's CDR3 is CASSDGALLGYTF. In nucleotides, the CDR3 is TGTGCCAGCAGTGACGGGGCTTTGTTAGGCTACACCTTC.

The V call is TRBV7-9, the J call TRBJ2-7; the D gene is possibly TRBD1 (6 bases). There are 15 residues in the CDR3. Germline V gene lookup returns CDR1 SEHNR and CDR2 FQNEAQ (reference sequence). V gave up 4 bases and J gave up 4 bases, with 17 bases separating them. DNA of the CDR3: TGTGCCAGCAGCTATGCACAGGGTACCCTATACGAGCAGTACTTC. Encoded protein: CASSYAQGTLYEQYF.

The V and J genes are TRBV5-4 and TRBJ2-7; no clear D gene. V lost 6 bases and J lost 3, with 10 bases in between. Germline loops: CDR1 SGHNT, CDR2 YYREEE (reference sequence). This CDR3 is 12 amino acids long. The CDR3 DNA sequence: TGTGCCAGCAACGATAACGGCTACGAGCAGTACTTC. The encoded protein is CASNDNGYEQYF.

This rearrangement joins TRBV7-9 to TRBJ1-4; no reliable D call. This CDR3 comprises 16 residues. Germline CDR1 reads SEHNR; CDR2 reads FQNEAQ (reference sequence). Trimming cost V 0 bases and J 5 bases, with 13 bases left between them. For the CDR3, the DNA is TGTGCCAGCAGCTTAGCAACCGACGGATTCAATGAAAAACTGTTTTTT. It codes for CASSLATDGFNEKLFF.

Only one count was recorded for this clone. For the CDR3, the DNA is TGTGCCAGCAGCTTAGAGTCCGGGCCCCGACGGGGGGAGCTGTTTTTT. Translating gives CASSLESGPRRGELFF. The chain recombines TRBV7-8 with TRBJ2-2; D is unclear. Trimming took off 1 base at V and 8 bases at J, with 17 bases between the two ends. The CDR3 spans 16 residues. Germline CDR1 reads SGHVS; CDR2 reads FQNEAQ.

The V and J genes are TRBV7-8 and TRBJ2-1, with 7 bases identical to TRBD2. V shed 1 base and J 5 bases; nucleotides not matched to a gene: 5. The CDR3 extends over 15 amino acids. Germline CDR1 is SGHVS and CDR2 is FQNEAQ. The CDR3 nucleotides are TGTGCCAGCAGCTTAGTGGGGGGAGGGAACAATGAGCAGTTCTTC. Translation: CASSLVGGGNNEQFF. The entire variable domain, with the rest obtained from reference TRBV7-8 and TRBJ2-1, is as follows: GAGVSQSPRYKVAKRGQDVALRCDPISGHVSLFWYQQALGQGPEFLTYFQNEAQLDKSGLPSDRFFAERPEGSVSTLKIQRTQQEDSAVYLCASSLVGGGNNEQFFGPGTRLTVL.

This clone was counted only a few times. The chain links TRBV15 to TRBJ2-7; 8 positions agree with TRBD1. V was clipped by 11 bases and J by 0 bases; unmatched bases: 3. Per the germline V gene, CDR1 is LNHNV and CDR2 is YYDKDF (reference sequence). The CDR3 spans 12 residues. In DNA form, the CDR3 reads TGTGCCGTAGGACAGGGCTCCTACGAGCAGTACTTC. It translates to CAVGQGSYEQYF.

This clone was seen only once. The rearrangement joins TRBV7-9 to TRBJ2-7; D is undetermined. The CDR3 runs to 12 residues. The V end was cut by 2 bases, the J end by 7 bases, with 9 bases between. Germline-derived CDR1 and CDR2 are SEHNR and FQNEAQ (reference sequence). The CDR3 reads CASSLTVTEQYF. CDR3 DNA sequence: TGTGCCAGCAGCTTAACGGTTACAGAGCAGTACTTC.

The V and J genes are TRBV28 and TRBJ2-6; tentatively, D is TRBD2 (5 bases). The V end was cut by 1 base, the J end by 0 bases, with 19 bases between. There are 20 residues in the CDR3. CDR1 and CDR2 from the germline V gene are MDHEN and SYDVKM. The CDR3 DNA reads TGTGCCAGCAGTTTATTGATGGCGCGGGCTAGCAGCTCTGGGGCCAACGTCCTGACTTTC. Amino acid sequence: CASSLLMARASSSGANVLTF.

The genes are TRBV27 and TRBJ2-7, with TRBD2 identical over 8 bases. Germline V gene lookup returns CDR1 MNHEY and CDR2 SMNVEV (reference sequence). With V trimmed by 4 bases and J by 4 bases, 12 bases remained unmatched. CDR3 length: 16 residues. The DNA of the CDR3 is TGTGCCAGCAGTTCACCACAGGGACCTAGCGGGTACGAGCAGTACTTC. It translates to CASSSPQGPSGYEQYF.

V usage is TRBV7-9 and J usage is TRBJ2-1, with 7 bases identical to TRBD1. Trimming took 1 base from V and 14 from J; bases not matched to a gene: 11. The CDR3 is made up of 14 amino acids. The V gene's germline CDR1 is SEHNR and CDR2 FQNEAQ (reference sequence). The CDR3 DNA reads TGTGCCAGCAGCTTAGAGGAAAGGTTGACAGGGAAGTTCTTC. Translated, it gives CASSLEERLTGKFF.

The rearrangement links TRBV27 to TRBJ1-5; unclear D gene. V was shortened by 4 bases and J by 5 bases, with 9 bases between the two germline ends. The CDR3 loop spans 13 amino acids. Germline V lookup: CDR1 MNHEY, CDR2 SMNVEV (reference sequence). As DNA, the CDR3 is TGTGCCAGCAGTTATACTGTTTATCAGCCCCAGCATTTT. Translating it yields CASSYTVYQPQHF.

The count of this clone is one. The chain recombines TRBV28 with TRBJ2-1; TRBD2 matches at 9 bases. Germline V gene lookup returns CDR1 MDHEN and CDR2 SYDVKM. This CDR3 has 17 residues. V lost 6 bases to trimming and J lost 6 bases; unmatched junction nucleotides: 15. DNA for the CDR3: TGTGCCAGCAGACTTGGCGGTGGGCGGGAGGGGACCAATGAGCAGTTCTTC. Amino acid sequence: CASRLGGGREGTNEQFF.

This clone appeared a single time. This CDR3 is CAWSTGRVDGYTF. The CDR3 DNA sequence: TGTGCCTGGAGTACGGGACGGGTCGATGGCTACACCTTC. V and J are TRBV30 and TRBJ1-2; possible D gene TRBD1, 5 bases. This CDR3 comprises 13 residues. Germline V gene lookup returns CDR1 GTSNPN and CDR2 SVGIG (reference sequence). V lost 2 bases and J lost 6, with 13 bases in between.

This rearrangement joins TRBV11-2 to TRBJ2-7, with TRBD2 identical over 13 bases. The ends lost 4 bases at V and 5 bases at J; junction bases unmatched: 11. The CDR3 consists of 17 residues. Per germline, CDR1 SGHAT and CDR2 FQNNGV. The CDR3 region is CASSSPQLGLAGDEQYF. The CDR3 coding sequence is TGTGCCAGCAGCTCCCCCCAACTAGGACTAGCGGGAGACGAGCAGTACTTC.

The V gene is TRBV9, the J gene TRBJ2-7; D may be TRBD1 (5 bases). This CDR3 has 13 residues. Germline V gene data show CDR1 as SGDLS and CDR2 as YYNGEE. V lost 0 bases and J lost 5, with 9 bases in between. Here the CDR3 reads CASSVGQGNEQYF. The CDR3 nucleotides are TGTGCCAGCAGCGTAGGTCAGGGAAACGAGCAGTACTTC.